The clone carrying this T cell receptor beta chain was recorded many times. Its antigen is unknown. The second PCR ran roughly 6 to 12 cycles with a sample-barcoded 5' primer and J-beta primers. TCRdb independently ran MiXCR on the 5' RACE reads; one entry per CDR3 protein. The data contain 850,000 to 950,000 distinct CDR3 sequences, around 26% of them singletons. These data belong to a study of blood T cells in healthy people across ages. Overall study findings and caveats: Observed TCR beta diversity per million T cells went down as age went up. This fall followed a roughly linear course with age.

V shed 11 bases and J 7 bases; nucleotides not matched to a gene: 7. This CDR3 region has 12 residues. The authors extracted at least 6 micrograms of total RNA per sample. The sequenced sample consisted of blood. This clonotype originated in a woman older than 75 in good health. The rearrangement uses TRBV12-3 or TRBV12-4 and TRBJ2-1; 8 positions match TRBD1. CDR3 loop: CAAQGARNEQFF. CDR3 in DNA: TGTGCCGCGCAGGGGGCGAGAAATGAGCAGTTCTTC.